A selection of T cell receptor beta chains follows, all from one sample in a study of regulatory T cells in long-lasting Graves disease. MiXCR was run by TCRdb on the multiplex PCR reads, yielding one entry per CDR3 protein. The sample yields about 470,000 distinct CDR3 sequences, around a fifth seen once. Sequenced here: peripheral blood mononuclear cells (PBMCs), sampled when the disease was refractory, from a patient treated with antithyroid drugs. These receptors all stem from a female donor with Graves disease. Both conserved end residues are part of each CDR3. D genes are given only for firm matches. The listing skips clone size in some rows; elsewhere it reads once, few, many or a size class.

D gene: -; J gene: TRBJ1-2; clone size: many; V gene: TRBV28; CDR3 DNA: TGTGCCAGCAGTCCCCCGCTGCGGACCCACTATGGCTACACCTTC; CDR3 protein: CASSPPLRTHYGYTF
D gene: -; J gene: TRBJ1-1; clone size: many; V gene: TRBV6-5; CDR3 DNA: TGTGCCAGCAGTTACGGATTCGGCAACACTGAAGCTTTCTTT; CDR3 protein: CASSYGFGNTEAFF
D gene: TRBD1; J gene: TRBJ1-5; clone size: -; V gene: TRBV6-1; CDR3 DNA: TGTGCCAGCAGTCGGACAGGTGTTCAGGAGCCCCAGCATTTT; CDR3 protein: CASSRTGVQEPQHF
D gene: -; J gene: TRBJ2-7; clone size: -; V gene: TRBV19; CDR3 DNA: TGTGCCAGTAGCCCCGGGTTATTCTACGAGCAGTACTTC; CDR3 protein: CASSPGLFYEQYF
D gene: -; J gene: TRBJ1-2; clone size: many; V gene: TRBV12-3/TRBV12-4; CDR3 DNA: TGTGCCAGCAGTTGGGGGGCGCAAGGGGATGGATATGGCTACACCTTC; CDR3 protein: CASSWGAQGDGYGYTF
D gene: -; J gene: TRBJ2-5; clone size: -; V gene: TRBV5-1; CDR3 DNA: TGCGCCAGCAGCTTGGAGGGACTGGAAGAGACCCAGTACTTC; CDR3 protein: CASSLEGLEETQYF
D gene: -; J gene: TRBJ1-3; clone size: -; V gene: TRBV13; CDR3 DNA: TGTGCCAGCTCCGCAGGGCGCTCTGGAAACACCATATATTTT; CDR3 protein: CASSAGRSGNTIYF
D gene: -; J gene: TRBJ2-5; clone size: -; V gene: TRBV7-3; CDR3 DNA: TGTGCCAGCAGCTTGAACGGGGAGCAAGAGACCCAGTACTTC; CDR3 protein: CASSLNGEQETQYF
D gene: TRBD2; J gene: TRBJ2-7; clone size: few; V gene: TRBV19; CDR3 DNA: TGTGCCAGTAGTATAGGTGGTAGCGGGAGCGACGAGCAGTACTTC; CDR3 protein: CASSIGGSGSDEQYF
D gene: TRBD2; J gene: TRBJ2-5; clone size: many; V gene: TRBV7-2; CDR3 DNA: TGTGCCAGCAGCCGGAACAGCGGGGTGACTCAAGAGACCCAGTACTTC; CDR3 protein: CASSRNSGVTQETQYF
D gene: TRBD2; J gene: TRBJ2-5; clone size: many; V gene: TRBV12-3/TRBV12-4; CDR3 DNA: TGTGCCAGCAGTTTAGCCTTTGGGACTAGCGGGGCGTGGACCCAGTACTTC; CDR3 protein: CASSLAFGTSGAWTQYF
D gene: TRBD2; J gene: TRBJ2-1; clone size: few; V gene: TRBV10-1; CDR3 DNA: TGCGCCAGCAGGGATACCGGGACTAGCAATTACGATGAGCAGTTCTTC; CDR3 protein: CASRDTGTSNYDEQFF
D gene: -; J gene: TRBJ2-7; clone size: many; V gene: TRBV3-1; CDR3 DNA: TGTGCCAGCAGCCGAATAAACCAGCAGTACTTC; CDR3 protein: CASSRINQQYF
D gene: TRBD2; J gene: TRBJ2-1; clone size: -; V gene: TRBV13; CDR3 DNA: TGTGCCAGCAGCTTAGGGCGGGAGTACGTTGAGCAGTTCTTC; CDR3 protein: CASSLGREYVEQFF
D gene: -; J gene: TRBJ1-2; clone size: few; V gene: TRBV27; CDR3 DNA: TGTGCCAGCAGTTTAAGGGGGGGCGAGTATGGCTACACCTTC; CDR3 protein: CASSLRGGEYGYTF
D gene: TRBD1; J gene: TRBJ1-2; clone size: -; V gene: TRBV5-1; CDR3 DNA: TGCGCCAGCAGCTTTACCGGGACAGGGAATGGCTACACCTTC; CDR3 protein: CASSFTGTGNGYTF
D gene: -; J gene: TRBJ1-6; clone size: few; V gene: TRBV19; CDR3 DNA: TGTGCCAGTAGTGTAGACACCGCCGGAATCTATAATTCACCCCTCCACTTT; CDR3 protein: CASSVDTAGIYNSPLHF
D gene: TRBD1; J gene: TRBJ2-1; clone size: -; V gene: TRBV28; CDR3 DNA: TGTGCCAGCAGTTTCGTCCGGGACAGGGGGGGATACAATGAGCAGTTCTTC; CDR3 protein: CASSFVRDRGGYNEQFF
D gene: -; J gene: TRBJ1-5; clone size: many; V gene: TRBV12-3/TRBV12-4; CDR3 DNA: TGTGCCAGCACTCAGGGAAGGAGAGATCAGCCCCAGCATTTT; CDR3 protein: CASTQGRRDQPQHF
D gene: -; J gene: TRBJ2-2; clone size: many; V gene: TRBV7-8; CDR3 DNA: TGTGCCAGCAGCTCCTACAGCGGGGAGCTGTTTTTT; CDR3 protein: CASSSYSGELFF
D gene: -; J gene: TRBJ1-1; clone size: few; V gene: TRBV7-9; CDR3 DNA: TGTGCCAGCAGCTTAGGAGTACAGTCGAACACTGAAGCTTTCTTT; CDR3 protein: CASSLGVQSNTEAFF
D gene: -; J gene: TRBJ1-5; clone size: many; V gene: TRBV6-5; CDR3 DNA: TGTGCCAGCAGTTATGGACAGCCATATCAGCCCCAGCATTTT; CDR3 protein: CASSYGQPYQPQHF
D gene: -; J gene: TRBJ2-2; clone size: many; V gene: TRBV12-3/TRBV12-4; CDR3 DNA: TGTGCCAGCAGTTCCGGGACCCTCCGTGGGACTGGGGAGCTGTTTTTT; CDR3 protein: CASSSGTLRGTGELFF
D gene: -; J gene: TRBJ1-4; clone size: many; V gene: TRBV2; CDR3 DNA: TGTGCCAGCAGTGAATTGTCAATTCGGCGGGCTAATGAAAAACTGTTTTTT; CDR3 protein: CASSELSIRRANEKLFF
D gene: -; J gene: TRBJ2-1; clone size: -; V gene: TRBV13; CDR3 DNA: TGTGCCAGCAGCTCCCCGCCGGAATCCAACTCCTACAATGAGCAGTTCTTC; CDR3 protein: CASSSPPESNSYNEQFF
D gene: -; J gene: TRBJ1-5; clone size: -; V gene: TRBV30; CDR3 DNA: TGTGCCTGGAGTAACGGGCCGAAGAGGGAGCCCCAGCATTTT; CDR3 protein: CAWSNGPKREPQHF
D gene: -; J gene: TRBJ2-5; clone size: many; V gene: TRBV6-5; CDR3 DNA: TGTGCCAGCAGTTACTCGAAAGAGACCCAGTACTTC; CDR3 protein: CASSYSKETQYF
D gene: -; J gene: TRBJ1-2; clone size: -; V gene: TRBV4-3; CDR3 DNA: TGCGCCAGCAGCCAACCAGGGAGGGACGGCTACACCTTC; CDR3 protein: CASSQPGRDGYTF
D gene: -; J gene: TRBJ1-1; clone size: -; V gene: TRBV29-1; CDR3 DNA: TGCAGCGTTGAGAGGGTGGGGAGATGGACTGAAGCTTTCTTT; CDR3 protein: CSVERVGRWTEAFF
D gene: TRBD1; J gene: TRBJ1-5; clone size: many; V gene: TRBV12-3/TRBV12-4; CDR3 DNA: TGTGCCAGCAGGCATACAGGGGGATATCAGCCCCAGCATTTT; CDR3 protein: CASRHTGGYQPQHF
D gene: -; J gene: TRBJ1-2; clone size: -; V gene: TRBV19; CDR3 DNA: TGTGCCAGTAGACAGGGCGACTATGGCTACACCTTC; CDR3 protein: CASRQGDYGYTF
D gene: -; J gene: TRBJ1-5; clone size: few; V gene: TRBV28; CDR3 DNA: TGTGCCAGCAGTTGGAGGCAGGAACGACAGCCCCAGCATTTT; CDR3 protein: CASSWRQERQPQHF
D gene: -; J gene: TRBJ2-1; clone size: -; V gene: TRBV12-3/TRBV12-4; CDR3 DNA: TGTGCCAGCCGCTGGGGGAGACGGTCCTACAATGAGCAGTTCTTC; CDR3 protein: CASRWGRRSYNEQFF
D gene: -; J gene: TRBJ2-2; clone size: few; V gene: TRBV3-1; CDR3 DNA: TGTGCCAGCAGCCCCGACGAGGTAGGGGCCAAGAGGGAGCTGTTTTTT; CDR3 protein: CASSPDEVGAKRELFF
D gene: -; J gene: TRBJ1-4; clone size: few; V gene: TRBV5-1; CDR3 DNA: TGCGCCAGCAGCCGGACAGAAAATGAAAAACTGTTTTTT; CDR3 protein: CASSRTENEKLFF
D gene: -; J gene: TRBJ2-7; clone size: many; V gene: TRBV29-1; CDR3 DNA: TGCAGCGTCACCGGGTCGAGCTCCTACGAGCAGTACTTC; CDR3 protein: CSVTGSSSYEQYF
D gene: -; J gene: TRBJ2-5; clone size: few; V gene: TRBV20-1; CDR3 DNA: TGCAGTGCCCCAGACGGTCGCCAAGAGACCCAGTACTTC; CDR3 protein: CSAPDGRQETQYF
D gene: -; J gene: TRBJ1-6; clone size: -; V gene: TRBV7-2; CDR3 DNA: TGTGCCAGCAGTCCATACCCAAGGGGGGCGAATTCACCCCTCCACTTT; CDR3 protein: CASSPYPRGANSPLHF
D gene: TRBD1; J gene: TRBJ2-1; clone size: once; V gene: TRBV12-3/TRBV12-4; CDR3 DNA: TGTGCCAGCAGTCTTAGCTGGACAGGGAACGATGAGCAGTTCTTC; CDR3 protein: CASSLSWTGNDEQFF
D gene: -; J gene: TRBJ1-1; clone size: -; V gene: TRBV11-2; CDR3 DNA: TGTGCCAGCACCGTTCGCGGATGGAACACTGAAGCTTTCTTT; CDR3 protein: CASTVRGWNTEAFF
D gene: TRBD2; J gene: TRBJ2-3; clone size: few; V gene: TRBV12-3/TRBV12-4; CDR3 DNA: TGTGCCAGCAGTTTGGGGGGGGACACAGATACGCAGTATTTT; CDR3 protein: CASSLGGDTDTQYF
D gene: -; J gene: TRBJ2-7; clone size: few; V gene: TRBV7-7; CDR3 DNA: TGTGCTAGCAGCTCAACCCAGGGATCCAGTGTCACCTTC; CDR3 protein: CASSSTQGSSVTF
D gene: -; J gene: TRBJ1-5; clone size: -; V gene: TRBV6-2/TRBV6-3; CDR3 DNA: TGTGCCAGCAAGGCCCCCGGGGGGCCCCAGCATTTT; CDR3 protein: CASKAPGGPQHF
D gene: TRBD1; J gene: TRBJ2-5; clone size: -; V gene: TRBV12-3/TRBV12-4; CDR3 DNA: TGTGCCAGCAGTCAGGACAGGGACGCAGAGACCCAGTACTTC; CDR3 protein: CASSQDRDAETQYF
D gene: TRBD1; J gene: TRBJ2-5; clone size: -; V gene: TRBV4-1; CDR3 DNA: TGCGCCAGCAGCCATGGGACAGGGGGCGAAGAGACCCAGTACTTC; CDR3 protein: CASSHGTGGEETQYF
D gene: -; J gene: TRBJ1-1; clone size: many; V gene: TRBV20-1; CDR3 DNA: TGCAGTGCTAGGGGGCAGGGTTGGGAAGCTTTCTTT; CDR3 protein: CSARGQGWEAFF
D gene: TRBD1; J gene: TRBJ2-7; clone size: -; V gene: TRBV25-1; CDR3 DNA: TGTGCCAGCAGTGAAGGGGACAGCCCTTACCAGCAGTACTTC; CDR3 protein: CASSEGDSPYQQYF
D gene: TRBD1; J gene: TRBJ1-5; clone size: -; V gene: TRBV9; CDR3 DNA: TGTGCCAGCAGCGTAGAGGGGGCGAGCAATCAGCCCCAGCATTTT; CDR3 protein: CASSVEGASNQPQHF